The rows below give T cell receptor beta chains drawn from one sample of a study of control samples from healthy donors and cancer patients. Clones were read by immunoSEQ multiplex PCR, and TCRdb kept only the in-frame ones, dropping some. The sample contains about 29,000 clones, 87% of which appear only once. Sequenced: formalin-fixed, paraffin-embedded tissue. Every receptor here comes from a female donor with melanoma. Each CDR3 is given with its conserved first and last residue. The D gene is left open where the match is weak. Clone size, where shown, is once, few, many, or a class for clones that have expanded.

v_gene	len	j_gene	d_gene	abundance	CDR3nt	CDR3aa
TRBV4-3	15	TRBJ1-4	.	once	TGCGCCAGCAGCCACCCCGGGTCCCATAATGAAAAACTGTTTTTT	CASSHPGSHNEKLFF
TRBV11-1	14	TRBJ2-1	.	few	TGTGCCAGCAGCTTCTGGGACATCTACAATGAGCAGTTCTTC	CASSFWDIYNEQFF
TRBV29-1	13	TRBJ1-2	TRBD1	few	TGCAGCGCCGGGACAGGGGGGGGAAGTGGCTACACCTTC	CSAGTGGGSGYTF
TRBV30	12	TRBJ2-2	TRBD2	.	TGTGCCTTTAGCGGGAGGAGGCGGGAGCTGTTTTTT	CAFSGRRRELFF
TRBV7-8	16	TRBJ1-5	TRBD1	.	TGTGCCAGCAGCCGGACGACAGGGGGCTTCGGTCAGCCCCAGCATTTT	CASSRTTGGFGQPQHF
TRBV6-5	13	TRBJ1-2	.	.	TGTGCCAGCAGTTACGGGCCAGTCTATGGCTACACCTTC	CASSYGPVYGYTF
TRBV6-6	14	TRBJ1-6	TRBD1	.	TGTGCCAGCAGGGACAGGGGATTTAATTCACCCCTCCACTTT	CASRDRGFNSPLHF
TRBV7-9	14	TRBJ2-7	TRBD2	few	TGTGCCAGCAGCCTCGGGGGAGGGCGAGACGAGCAGTACTTC	CASSLGGGRDEQYF
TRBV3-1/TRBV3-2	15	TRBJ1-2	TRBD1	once	TGTGCCAGCAGCCAGCGCGGGACAGGGAACTATGGCTACACCTTC	CASSQRGTGNYGYTF
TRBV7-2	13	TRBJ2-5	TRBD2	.	TGTGCCAGCAGGCTAGCGGGTCGGGAGACCCAGTACTTC	CASRLAGRETQYF
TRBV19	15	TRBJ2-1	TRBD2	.	TGTGCCAGTAGTACCCGGGAGGGCCGGCCCGACGAGCAGTTCTTC	CASSTREGRPDEQFF
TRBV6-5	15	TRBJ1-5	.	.	TGTGCCAGCAGATCGACCGGGCGATACAATCAGCCCCAGCATTTT	CASRSTGRYNQPQHF
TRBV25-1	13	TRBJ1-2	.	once	TGTGCCAGCACCGAGGGGACACCTTATGGCTACACCTTC	CASTEGTPYGYTF
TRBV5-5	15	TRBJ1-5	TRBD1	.	TGTGCCAGCAGCTCCGCAGGGACAGGGTCGTCAGCCCAGCATTTT	CASSSAGTGSSAQHF
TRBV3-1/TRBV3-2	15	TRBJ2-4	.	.	TGTGCCAGCAGCCAAGAGGCACACAGCCGGGGCATTCAGTACTTC	CASSQEAHSRGIQYF
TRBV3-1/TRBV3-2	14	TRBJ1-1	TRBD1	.	TGTGCCAGCAGCCCGCACGGGACAGGGGGAAGTGCTTTCTTT	CASSPHGTGGSAFF
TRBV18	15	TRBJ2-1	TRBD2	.	TGTGCCAGTTCGAGAGGGACTAGAAATAGTATAGAGCAGTTCTTC	CASSRGTRNSIEQFF
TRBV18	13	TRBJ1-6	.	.	TGTGCCAGCTCACCTGACAGAAATTCACCCCTCCACTTT	CASSPDRNSPLHF
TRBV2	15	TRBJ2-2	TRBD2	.	TGTGCCAGCGATGAGCGGGAAGAGAACACCGGGGAGCTGTTTTTT	CASDEREENTGELFF
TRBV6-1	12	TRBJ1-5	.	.	TGTGCCAGCAGTGAAGTTCATCAGCCCCAGCATTTT	CASSEVHQPQHF
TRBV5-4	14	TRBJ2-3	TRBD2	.	TGTGCCAGCAGCTTAGGGACTAGCGGAACTACGCAGTATTTT	CASSLGTSGTTQYF
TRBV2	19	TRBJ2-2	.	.	TGTGCCAGCAGTGTGGGCAGCCGATATCTCCGACCGAACACCGGGGAGCTGTTTTTT	CASSVGSRYLRPNTGELFF
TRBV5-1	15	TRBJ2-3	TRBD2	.	TGCGCCAGCAGGGGACTAGCGTACAGCACAGATACGCAGTATTTT	CASRGLAYSTDTQYF
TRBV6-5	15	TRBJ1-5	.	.	TGTGCCAGCAGTTACGGGGCGTATAGCAATCAGCCCCAGCATTTT	CASSYGAYSNQPQHF
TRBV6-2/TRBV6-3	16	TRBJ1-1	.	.	TGTGCCAGCAGTAAACCACAGATCAACTTGAACACTGAAGCTTTCTTT	CASSKPQINLNTEAFF
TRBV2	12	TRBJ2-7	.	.	TGTGCCAGCAAGGAGGCAAGCTACGAGCAGTACTTC	CASKEASYEQYF
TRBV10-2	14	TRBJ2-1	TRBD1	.	TGCGCCAGCAGATCCGAACAGGGGTACAATGAGCAGTTCTTC	CASRSEQGYNEQFF
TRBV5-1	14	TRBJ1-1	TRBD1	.	TGCGCCAGCAGCTTGGACAGGGGAGTCACTGAAGCTTTCTTT	CASSLDRGVTEAFF
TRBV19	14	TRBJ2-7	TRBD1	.	TGTGCCAGTAGTATTCTGGGACAGGGATACGAGCAGTACTTC	CASSILGQGYEQYF
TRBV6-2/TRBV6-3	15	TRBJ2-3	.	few	TGTGCCAGCAGTTTCGTAAACGACCTCACAGATACGCAGTATTTT	CASSFVNDLTDTQYF
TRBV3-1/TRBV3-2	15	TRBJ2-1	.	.	TGTGCCAGCAGCCTCGGGAGTTCCTCCTACAATGAGCAGTTCTTC	CASSLGSSSYNEQFF
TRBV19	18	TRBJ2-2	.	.	TGTGCCAGTAGTATGGGGCGAGCAGCCCACCCGCAGGCCGGGGAGCTGTTTTTT	CASSMGRAAHPQAGELFF
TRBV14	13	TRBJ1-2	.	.	TGTGCCAGCAGCCAAGAAGTACGGGGTGGCTACACCTTC	CASSQEVRGGYTF
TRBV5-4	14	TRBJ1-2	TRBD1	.	TGTGCCAGCAGCTTGGCGACAGGGACCGGTGGCTACACCTTC	CASSLATGTGGYTF
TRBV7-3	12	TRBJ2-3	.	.	TGTGCCAGCAGCCTTGACCTGCATGCGCAGTATTTT	CASSLDLHAQYF
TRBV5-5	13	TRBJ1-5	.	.	TGTGCCAGCAGCTTGGACAGCAATCAGCCCCAGCATTTT	CASSLDSNQPQHF